The TCR beta chain under discussion was sequenced for a study of vaccination effects on CD4 cells after COVID-19. Regarding the study as a whole: Late post-vaccination, clones induced by infection and those induced by vaccine underwent marked clonal contraction.

On this clone itself: What it binds is unknown.

Produced via immunoSEQ multiplex PCR; TCRdb's table is partial and in-frame only. The table records 22,000 or so clones, roughly 69% of them present only once. Antigen-specific CD4+ T cells were first expanded with viral peptide pools by the ViraFEST assay and only then sequenced. Culture lasted 10 days before CD4+ T cell isolation. This person caught SARS-CoV-2 sometime from March to December 2020, and PCR testing confirmed the infection. Peptides at approximately 9.6 ug/ml and IL-2 at approximately 9.7 IU/ml were added to a few million PBMC per well. The authors replaced half the medium with IL-2 medium on days 3 and 7. The CDR3 length is 19 residues. The V gene's germline CDR1 is SGHVS and CDR2 FQNEAQ. V shed 5 bases and J shed 1 base, with 24 bases lying between them.

The rearrangement links TRBV7-8 to TRBJ1-5; a weak D match, TRBD1 (6 bases). The sequences come from CD4+ T cells from PBMCs cultured with a peptide pool, collected before COVID-19 vaccination. The sequence was collected from a human donor who had a prior SARS-CoV-2 infection. The CDR3 loop reads CASSTDLWTDEGSNQPQHF. The CDR3 DNA reads as TGTGCCAGCAGCACCGACCTATGGACAGATGAGGGGAGCAATCAGCCCCAGCATTTT.